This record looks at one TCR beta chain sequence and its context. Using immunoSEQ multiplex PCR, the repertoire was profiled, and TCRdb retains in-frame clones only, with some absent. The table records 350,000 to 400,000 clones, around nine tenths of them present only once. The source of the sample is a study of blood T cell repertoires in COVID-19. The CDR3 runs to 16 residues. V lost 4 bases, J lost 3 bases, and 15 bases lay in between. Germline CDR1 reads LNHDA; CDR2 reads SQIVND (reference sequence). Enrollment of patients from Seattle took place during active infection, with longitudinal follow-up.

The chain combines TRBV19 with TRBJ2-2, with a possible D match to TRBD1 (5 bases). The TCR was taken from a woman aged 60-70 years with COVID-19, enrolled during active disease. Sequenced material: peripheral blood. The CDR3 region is CASSRNPSGYTGELFF. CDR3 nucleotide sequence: TGTGCCAGTAGTAGAAACCCCTCAGGGTACACCGGGGAGCTGTTTTTT.